One T cell receptor (beta chain) is described in this entry. These data are taken from a study of blood T cell repertoires in COVID-19. Produced via immunoSEQ multiplex PCR; TCRdb's table is partial and in-frame only. The data contain approximately 230,000 clones, 80% to 90% of them seen just once; the ten biggest clones take up roughly 2.3%. The sequenced sample consisted of peripheral blood. The source of this sequence is a young man who had recovered from COVID-19.

DNA of the CDR3: TGTGCCAGTAGTATCGACAGGGGGTACTACGAGCAGTACTTC. Its translation is CASSIDRGYYEQYF. This chain links TRBV19 with TRBJ2-7; 9 bases map to TRBD1. The germline V gene encodes CDR1 LNHDA and CDR2 SQIVND (reference sequence). CDR3 length equals 14 residues. Losses at the gene ends were 3 bases for V and 3 bases for J; bases not matched to a gene: 3.